The sequence of this T cell receptor beta chain was determined in a study of blood T cell repertoires in COVID-19. CDR3 length equals 15 residues. Germline V gene lookup returns CDR1 SGHNT and CDR2 YYREEE (reference sequence). Losses at the gene ends were 4 bases for V and 2 bases for J; bases not matched to a gene: 6. This table comes from immunoSEQ multiplex PCR, and its TCRdb copy is limited to in-frame clones, with some not included. The data contain 410,000 or so clones, approximately 91% of them singletons. The sample was peripheral blood. The V call is TRBV5-4, the J call TRBJ1-2; the match to TRBD1 covers 9 bases. This receptor was identified in a woman aged 40 to 50 with COVID-19, enrolled during active disease. This chain's CDR3 is CASSHGGQGNYGYTF. CDR3 in DNA: TGTGCCAGCAGCCATGGGGGACAGGGAAACTATGGCTACACCTTC.